This entry describes one T cell receptor (beta chain). What it recognizes is unknown. The data were produced by immunoSEQ multiplex PCR, yet TCRdb's version contains in-frame clones alone and is incomplete. The table has 150,000 to 200,000 clones, around four fifths seen once; the top ten hold 2% to 2.5%. This sample was taken from a study of cytomegalovirus exposure and HLA in healthy donors. At the level of the study: The 90 to 150 validation repertoires used the same platform as the 550 to 750 first-cohort repertoires, a later analysis reported. Study-wide results and limits: The dataset shows that most TCR sequences were rare, while some public TCRs occurred in many donors.

The ends lost 6 bases at V and 0 bases at J; junction bases unmatched: 3. Germline V gene lookup returns CDR1 LNHDA and CDR2 SQIVND (reference sequence). CDR3 length: 16 amino acids. The clonotype was recovered from a man aged 25-40 years in good health and CMV-seropositive. This rearrangement joins TRBV19 to TRBJ1-6; TRBD1 matches at 9 bases. The sequenced material came from PBMCs. This CDR3 reads CASSPTGGSYNSPLHF. The CDR3 DNA sequence: TGTGCCAGTAGCCCGACAGGGGGCTCCTATAATTCACCCCTCCACTTT.